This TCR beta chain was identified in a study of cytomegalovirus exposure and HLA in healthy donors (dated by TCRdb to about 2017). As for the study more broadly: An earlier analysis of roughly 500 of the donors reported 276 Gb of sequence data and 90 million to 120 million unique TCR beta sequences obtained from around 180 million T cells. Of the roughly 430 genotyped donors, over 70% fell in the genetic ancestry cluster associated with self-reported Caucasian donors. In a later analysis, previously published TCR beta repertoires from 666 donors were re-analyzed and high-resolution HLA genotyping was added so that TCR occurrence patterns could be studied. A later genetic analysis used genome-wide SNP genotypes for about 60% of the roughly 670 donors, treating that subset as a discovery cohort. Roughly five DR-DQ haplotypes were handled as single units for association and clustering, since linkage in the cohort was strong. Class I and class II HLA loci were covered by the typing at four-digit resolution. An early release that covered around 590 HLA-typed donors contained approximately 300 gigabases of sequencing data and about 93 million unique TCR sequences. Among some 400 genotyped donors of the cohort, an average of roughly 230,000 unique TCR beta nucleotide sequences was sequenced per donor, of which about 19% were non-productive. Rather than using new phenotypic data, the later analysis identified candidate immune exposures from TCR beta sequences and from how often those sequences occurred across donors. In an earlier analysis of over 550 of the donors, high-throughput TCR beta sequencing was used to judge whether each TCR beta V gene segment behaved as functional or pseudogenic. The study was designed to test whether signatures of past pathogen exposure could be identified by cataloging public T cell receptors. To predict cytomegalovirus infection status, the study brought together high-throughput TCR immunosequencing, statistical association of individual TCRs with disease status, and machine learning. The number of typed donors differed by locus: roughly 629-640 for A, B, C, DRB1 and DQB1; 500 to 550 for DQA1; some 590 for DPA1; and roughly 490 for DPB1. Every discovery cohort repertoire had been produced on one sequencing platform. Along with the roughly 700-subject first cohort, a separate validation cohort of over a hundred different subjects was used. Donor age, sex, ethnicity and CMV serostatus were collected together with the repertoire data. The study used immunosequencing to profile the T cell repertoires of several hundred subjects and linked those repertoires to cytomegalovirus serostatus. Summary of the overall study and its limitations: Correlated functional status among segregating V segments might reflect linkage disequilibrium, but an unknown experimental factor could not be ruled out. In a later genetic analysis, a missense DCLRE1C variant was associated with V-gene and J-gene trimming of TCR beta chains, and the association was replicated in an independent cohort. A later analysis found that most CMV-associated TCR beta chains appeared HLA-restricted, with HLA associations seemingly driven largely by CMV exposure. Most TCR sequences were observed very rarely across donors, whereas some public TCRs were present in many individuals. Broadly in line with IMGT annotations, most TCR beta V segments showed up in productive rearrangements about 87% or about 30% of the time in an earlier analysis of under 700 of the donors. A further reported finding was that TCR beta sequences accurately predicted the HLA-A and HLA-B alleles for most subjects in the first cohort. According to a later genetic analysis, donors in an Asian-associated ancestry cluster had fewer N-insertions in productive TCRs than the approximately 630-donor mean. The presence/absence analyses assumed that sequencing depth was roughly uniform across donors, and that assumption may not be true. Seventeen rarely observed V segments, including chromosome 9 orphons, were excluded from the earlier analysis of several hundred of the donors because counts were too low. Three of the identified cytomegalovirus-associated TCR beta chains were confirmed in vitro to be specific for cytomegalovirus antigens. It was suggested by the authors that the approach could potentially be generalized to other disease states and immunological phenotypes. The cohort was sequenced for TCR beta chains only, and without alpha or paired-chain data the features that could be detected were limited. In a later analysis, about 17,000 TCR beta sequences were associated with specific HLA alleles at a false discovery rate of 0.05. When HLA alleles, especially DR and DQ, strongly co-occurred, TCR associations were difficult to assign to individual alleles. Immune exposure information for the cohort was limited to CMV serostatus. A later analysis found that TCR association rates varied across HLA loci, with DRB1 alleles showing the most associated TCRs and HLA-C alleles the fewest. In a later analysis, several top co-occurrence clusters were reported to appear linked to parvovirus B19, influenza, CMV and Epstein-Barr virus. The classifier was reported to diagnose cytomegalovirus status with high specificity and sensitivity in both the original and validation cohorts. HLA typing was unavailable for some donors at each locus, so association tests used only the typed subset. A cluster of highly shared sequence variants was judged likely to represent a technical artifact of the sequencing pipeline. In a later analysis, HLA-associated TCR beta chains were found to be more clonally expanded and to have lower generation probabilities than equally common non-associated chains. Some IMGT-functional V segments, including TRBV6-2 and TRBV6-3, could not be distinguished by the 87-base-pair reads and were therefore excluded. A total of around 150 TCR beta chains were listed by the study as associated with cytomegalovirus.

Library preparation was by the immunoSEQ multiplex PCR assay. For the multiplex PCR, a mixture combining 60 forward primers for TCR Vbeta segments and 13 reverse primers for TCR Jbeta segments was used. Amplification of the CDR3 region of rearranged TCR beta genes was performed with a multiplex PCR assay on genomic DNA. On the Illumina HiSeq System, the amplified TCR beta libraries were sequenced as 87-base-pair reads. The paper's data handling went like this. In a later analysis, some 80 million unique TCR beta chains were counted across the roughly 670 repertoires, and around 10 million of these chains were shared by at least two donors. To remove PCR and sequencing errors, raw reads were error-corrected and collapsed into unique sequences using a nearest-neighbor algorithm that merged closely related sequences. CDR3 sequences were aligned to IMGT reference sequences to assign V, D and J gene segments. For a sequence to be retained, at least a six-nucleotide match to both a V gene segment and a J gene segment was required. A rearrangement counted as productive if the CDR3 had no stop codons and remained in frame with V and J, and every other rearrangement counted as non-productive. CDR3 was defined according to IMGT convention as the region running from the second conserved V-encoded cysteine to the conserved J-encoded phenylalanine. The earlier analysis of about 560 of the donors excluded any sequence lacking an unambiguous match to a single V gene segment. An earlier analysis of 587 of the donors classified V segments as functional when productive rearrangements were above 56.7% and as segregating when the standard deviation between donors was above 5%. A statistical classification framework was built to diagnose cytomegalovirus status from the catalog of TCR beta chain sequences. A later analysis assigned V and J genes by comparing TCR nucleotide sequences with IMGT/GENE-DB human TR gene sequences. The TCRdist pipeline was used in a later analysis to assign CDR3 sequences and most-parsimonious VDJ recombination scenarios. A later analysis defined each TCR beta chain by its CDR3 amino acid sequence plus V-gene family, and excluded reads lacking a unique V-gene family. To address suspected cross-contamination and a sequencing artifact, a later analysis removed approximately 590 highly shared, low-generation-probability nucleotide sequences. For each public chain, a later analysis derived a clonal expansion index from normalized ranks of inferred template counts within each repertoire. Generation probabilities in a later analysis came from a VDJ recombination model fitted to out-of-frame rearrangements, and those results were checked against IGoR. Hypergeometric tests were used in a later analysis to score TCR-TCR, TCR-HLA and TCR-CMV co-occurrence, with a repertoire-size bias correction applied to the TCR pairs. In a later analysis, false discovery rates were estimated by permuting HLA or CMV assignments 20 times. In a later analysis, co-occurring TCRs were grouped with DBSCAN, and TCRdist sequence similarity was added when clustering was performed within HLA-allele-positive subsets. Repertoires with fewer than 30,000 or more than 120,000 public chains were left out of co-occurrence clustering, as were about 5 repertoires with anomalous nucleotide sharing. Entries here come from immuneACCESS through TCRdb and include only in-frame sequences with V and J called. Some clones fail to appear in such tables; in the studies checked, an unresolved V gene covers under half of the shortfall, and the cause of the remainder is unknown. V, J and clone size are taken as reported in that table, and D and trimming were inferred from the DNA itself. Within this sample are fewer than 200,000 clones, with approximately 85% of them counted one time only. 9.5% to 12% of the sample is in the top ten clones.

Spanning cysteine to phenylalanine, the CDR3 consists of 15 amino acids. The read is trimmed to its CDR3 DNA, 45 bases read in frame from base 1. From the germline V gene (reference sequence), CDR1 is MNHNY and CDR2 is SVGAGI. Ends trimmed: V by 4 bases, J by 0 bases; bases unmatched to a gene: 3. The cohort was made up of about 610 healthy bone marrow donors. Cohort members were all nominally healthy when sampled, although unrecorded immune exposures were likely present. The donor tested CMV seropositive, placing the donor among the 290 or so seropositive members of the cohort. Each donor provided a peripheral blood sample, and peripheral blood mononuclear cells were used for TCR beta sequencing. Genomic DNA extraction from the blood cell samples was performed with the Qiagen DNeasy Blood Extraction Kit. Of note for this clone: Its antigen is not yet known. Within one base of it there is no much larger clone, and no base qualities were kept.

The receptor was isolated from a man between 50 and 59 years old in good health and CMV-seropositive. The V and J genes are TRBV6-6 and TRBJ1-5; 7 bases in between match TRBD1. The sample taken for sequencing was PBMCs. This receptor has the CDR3 CASSSGGDSNQPQHF. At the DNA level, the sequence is TGTGCCAGCAGTTCAGGGGGTGATAGCAATCAGCCCCAGCATTTT.